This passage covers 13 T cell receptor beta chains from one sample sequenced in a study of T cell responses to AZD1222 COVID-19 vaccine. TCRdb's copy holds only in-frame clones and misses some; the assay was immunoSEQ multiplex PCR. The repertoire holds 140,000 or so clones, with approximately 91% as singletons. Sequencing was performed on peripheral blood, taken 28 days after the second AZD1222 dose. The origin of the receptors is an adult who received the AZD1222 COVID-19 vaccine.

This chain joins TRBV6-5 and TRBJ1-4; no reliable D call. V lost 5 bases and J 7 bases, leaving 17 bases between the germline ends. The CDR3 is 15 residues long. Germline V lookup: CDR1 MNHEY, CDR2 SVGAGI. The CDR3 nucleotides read TGTGCCAGCAGTCGACCCGAAGAAGGGAGTGAAAAACTGTTTTTT. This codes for CASSRPEEGSEKLFF.

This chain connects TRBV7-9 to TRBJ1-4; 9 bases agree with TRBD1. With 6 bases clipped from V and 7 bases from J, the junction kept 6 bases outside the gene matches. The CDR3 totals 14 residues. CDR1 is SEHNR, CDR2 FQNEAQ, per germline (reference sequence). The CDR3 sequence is CASSRDRVGEKLFF. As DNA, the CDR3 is TGTGCCAGCAGTCGGGACAGGGTCGGTGAAAAACTGTTTTTT.

The CDR3 sequence: CASSPGDFSNQPQHF. In nucleotides, the CDR3 is TGTGCCAGCAGTCCGGGGGATTTTAGCAATCAGCCCCAGCATTTT. This sequence joins TRBV2 and TRBJ1-5, with a possible D match to TRBD1 (5 bases). Looked up from germline, CDR1 is SNHLY and CDR2 is FYNNEI. The CDR3 is 15 residues long. Trimming left V 5 bases short and J 0 bases short, with 11 bases between.

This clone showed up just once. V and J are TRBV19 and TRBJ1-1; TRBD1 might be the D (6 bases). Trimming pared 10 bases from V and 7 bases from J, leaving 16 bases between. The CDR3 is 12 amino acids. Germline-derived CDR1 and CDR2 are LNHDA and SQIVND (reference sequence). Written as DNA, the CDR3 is TGTGCCAACTGGAGGGGGGAGGGTGAAGCTTTCTTT. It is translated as CANWRGEGEAFF.

The CDR3 here is CAWTGQDNEKLFF. CDR3 nucleotides: TGTGCCTGGACCGGACAGGATAATGAAAAACTGTTTTTT. The V and J genes are TRBV30 and TRBJ1-4, with 7 bases fitting TRBD1. Germline CDR1 GTSNPN, CDR2 SVGIG (reference sequence). The CDR3 extends over 13 amino acids. The trim removed 4 bases at V and 4 bases at J, leaving 3 bases unmatched.

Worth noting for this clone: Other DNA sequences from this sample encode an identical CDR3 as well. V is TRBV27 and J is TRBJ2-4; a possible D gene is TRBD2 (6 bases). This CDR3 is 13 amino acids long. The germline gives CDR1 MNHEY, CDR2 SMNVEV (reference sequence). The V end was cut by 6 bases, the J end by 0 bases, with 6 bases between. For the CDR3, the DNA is TGTGCCAGCAGGGGACTAGCCAAAAACATTCAGTACTTC. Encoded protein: CASRGLAKNIQYF.

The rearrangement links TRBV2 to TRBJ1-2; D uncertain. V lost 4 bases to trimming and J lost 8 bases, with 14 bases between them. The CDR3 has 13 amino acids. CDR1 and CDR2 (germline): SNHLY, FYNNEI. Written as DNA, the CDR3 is TGTGCCAGCAGTGCTTCTGGACCGGGAGGCTACACCTTC. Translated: CASSASGPGGYTF.

The CDR3 loop is CASSLILMGYEQYF. The DNA of the CDR3 is TGTGCCAGCAGCTTGATTTTAATGGGTTACGAGCAGTACTTC. The chain couples TRBV5-6 to TRBJ2-7; D remains ambiguous. V was shortened by 1 base and J by 4 bases, with 12 bases between the two germline ends. CDR1 is SGHDT and CDR2 is YYEEEE in the germline V gene. The CDR3 runs 14 residues. Full variable domain (outside the CDR3, taken from reference TRBV5-6 and TRBJ2-7): DAGVTQSPTHLIKTRGQQVTLRCSPKSGHDTVSWYQQALGQGPQFIFQYYEEEERQRGNFPDRFSGHQFPNYSSELNVNALLLGDSALYLCASSLILMGYEQYFGPGTRLTVT.

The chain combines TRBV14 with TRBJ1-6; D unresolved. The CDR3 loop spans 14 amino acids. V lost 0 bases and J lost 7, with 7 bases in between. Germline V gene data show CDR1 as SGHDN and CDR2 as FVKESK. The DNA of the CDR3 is TGTGCCAGCAGCCAAGATTTCGGGAATTCACCCCTCCACTTT. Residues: CASSQDFGNSPLHF.

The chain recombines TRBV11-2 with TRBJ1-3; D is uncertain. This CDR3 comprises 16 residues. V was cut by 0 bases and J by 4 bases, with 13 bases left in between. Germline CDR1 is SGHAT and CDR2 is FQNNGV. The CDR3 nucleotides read TGTGCCAGCAGCTTAGATCTGGTGAGAACGGGAAACACCATATATTTT. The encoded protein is CASSLDLVRTGNTIYF.

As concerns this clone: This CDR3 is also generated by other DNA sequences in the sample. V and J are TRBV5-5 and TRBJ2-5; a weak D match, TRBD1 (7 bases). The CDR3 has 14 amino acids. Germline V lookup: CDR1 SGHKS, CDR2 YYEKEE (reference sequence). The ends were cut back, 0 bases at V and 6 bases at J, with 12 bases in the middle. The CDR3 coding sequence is TGTGCCAGCAGCTTGGGGGCAGGGGGGAAGACCCAGTACTTC. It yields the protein CASSLGAGGKTQYF.

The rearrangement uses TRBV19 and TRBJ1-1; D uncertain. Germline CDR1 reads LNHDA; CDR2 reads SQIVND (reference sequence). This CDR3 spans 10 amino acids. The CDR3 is CGDTNTEAFF. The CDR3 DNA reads TGTGGAGACACGAACACTGAAGCTTTCTTT.

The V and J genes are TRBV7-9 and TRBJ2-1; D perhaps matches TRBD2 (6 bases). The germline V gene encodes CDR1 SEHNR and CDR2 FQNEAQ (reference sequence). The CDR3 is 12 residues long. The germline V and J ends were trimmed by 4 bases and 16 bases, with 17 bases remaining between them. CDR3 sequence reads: CASSYWREGVFF. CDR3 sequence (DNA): TGTGCCAGCAGCTATTGGAGGGAAGGAGTTTTCTTC.